This T cell receptor (beta chain) is from a study of cytomegalovirus exposure and HLA in healthy donors. Germline CDR1 GTSNPN, CDR2 SVGIG (reference sequence). V gave up 1 base and J gave up 4 bases, with 8 bases separating them. This CDR3 has 13 amino acids. Produced via immunoSEQ multiplex PCR; TCRdb's table is partial and in-frame only. The sample contains tens of thousands of clones, 91% of which appear only once. Material: PBMCs. This chain joins TRBV30 and TRBJ1-3; a possible D gene is TRBD1 (6 bases). This clonotype was obtained from a woman aged 25 to 39 in good health and CMV-seronegative. This chain's CDR3 is CAWSEGGGNTIYF. The DNA of the CDR3 is TGTGCCTGGAGTGAAGGGGGAGGAAACACCATATATTTT.